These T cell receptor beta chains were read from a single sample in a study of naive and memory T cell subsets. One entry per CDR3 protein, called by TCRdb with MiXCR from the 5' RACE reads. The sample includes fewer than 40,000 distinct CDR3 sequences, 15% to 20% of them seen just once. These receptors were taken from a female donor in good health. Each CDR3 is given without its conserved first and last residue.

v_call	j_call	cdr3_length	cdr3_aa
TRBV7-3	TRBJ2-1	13	ASSSNRGPLHEQF
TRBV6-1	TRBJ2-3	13	ASNEAGSPPDTQY
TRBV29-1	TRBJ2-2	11	SVRGAAGGELF
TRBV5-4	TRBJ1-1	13	ASKNSGTVNTEAF
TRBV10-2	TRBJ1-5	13	ASSERKGLGEPQH
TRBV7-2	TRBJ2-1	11	ASSKQGWDEQF
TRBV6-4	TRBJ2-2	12	ASSDRASTGELF
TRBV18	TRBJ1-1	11	ASSLGGDTEAF
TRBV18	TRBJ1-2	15	ASSPRDRGLADYGYT
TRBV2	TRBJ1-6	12	ASRFDSPNSPLH
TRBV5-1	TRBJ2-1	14	ASSLVGRAISNEQF
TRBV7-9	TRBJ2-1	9	ASSPSHEQF
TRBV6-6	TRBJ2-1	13	ASSYGTSDGNEQF
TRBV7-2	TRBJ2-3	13	ASSLSGAHTDTQY
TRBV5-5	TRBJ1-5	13	ASSPGPQTAQPQH
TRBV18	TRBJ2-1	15	ASSPRTSGSSYNEQF
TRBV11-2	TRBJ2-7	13	ASSFLLTSSYEQY
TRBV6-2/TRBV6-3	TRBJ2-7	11	ASRSTGDHEQY
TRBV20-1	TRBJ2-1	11	SARNDRGFEQF
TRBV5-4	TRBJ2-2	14	ASSQEVVSPAGELF
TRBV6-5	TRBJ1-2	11	ASSLGQVYGYT
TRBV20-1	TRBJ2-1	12	SAVGGVSYNEQF
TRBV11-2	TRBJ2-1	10	ASSAGWNEQF
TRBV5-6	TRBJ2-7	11	ASSYGQGYEQY
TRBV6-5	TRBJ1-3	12	ASSYSNRGGTIY
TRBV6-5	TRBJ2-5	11	ASSYSYTETQY
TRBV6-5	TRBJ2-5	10	ASRLGDETQY
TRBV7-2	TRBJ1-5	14	ASSLGTAASNQPQH
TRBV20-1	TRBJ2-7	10	SATSGGSEQY
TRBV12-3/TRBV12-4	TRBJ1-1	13	ASSPRTGMNTEAF
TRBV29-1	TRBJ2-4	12	SALEGVGKNIQY
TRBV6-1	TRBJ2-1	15	ASSESGLGRDYNEQF
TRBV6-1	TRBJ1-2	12	ASSEAFLANGYT
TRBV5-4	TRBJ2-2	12	ASSLGQLTGELF
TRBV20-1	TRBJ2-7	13	SARDGGRANYEQY
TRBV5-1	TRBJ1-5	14	ASSLGGVAANQPQH
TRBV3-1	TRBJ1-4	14	ASSQDQPKRNEKLF
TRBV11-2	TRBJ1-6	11	ASSLEVYSPLH
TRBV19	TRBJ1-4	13	ASSPGRATNEKLF
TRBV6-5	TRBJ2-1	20	ASSYTLWTSGPRYRSYNEQF
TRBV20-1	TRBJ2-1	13	SARGLSGWANEQF
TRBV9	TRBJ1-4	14	ASSVAADPTNEKLF
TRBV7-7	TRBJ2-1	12	ASSQTSGGGEQF
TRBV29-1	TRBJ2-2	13	SVEYGQGSTGELF
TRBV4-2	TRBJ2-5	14	ASSQAEYGVQETQY
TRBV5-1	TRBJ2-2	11	ASSLDSSGELF